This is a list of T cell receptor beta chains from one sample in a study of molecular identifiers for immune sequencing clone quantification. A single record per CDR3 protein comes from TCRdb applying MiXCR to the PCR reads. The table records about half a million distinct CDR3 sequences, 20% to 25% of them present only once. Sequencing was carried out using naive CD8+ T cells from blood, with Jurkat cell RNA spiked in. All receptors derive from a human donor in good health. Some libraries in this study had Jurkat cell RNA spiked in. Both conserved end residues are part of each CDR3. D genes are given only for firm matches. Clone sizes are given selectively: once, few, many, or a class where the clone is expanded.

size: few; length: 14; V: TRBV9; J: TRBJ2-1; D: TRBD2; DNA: TGTGCCAGCAGCCCAGGGACTAGGTGGAAATTGCAGTTCTTC; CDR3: CASSPGTRWKLQFF
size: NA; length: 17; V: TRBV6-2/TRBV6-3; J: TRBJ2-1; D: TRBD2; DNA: TGTGCCAGCAGTTACAGGGCGCGGGAGGACGTCGACAATGAGCAGTTCTTC; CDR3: CASSYRAREDVDNEQFF
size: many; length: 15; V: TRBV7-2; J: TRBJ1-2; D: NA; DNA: TGTGCCAGCAGGCCCCCGGACAGCCTAGGCTATGGCTACACCTTC; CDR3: CASRPPDSLGYGYTF
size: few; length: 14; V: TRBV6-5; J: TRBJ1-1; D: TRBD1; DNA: TGTGCCAGCAGTTACGAAACAGGGGCCACTGAAGCTTTCTTT; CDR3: CASSYETGATEAFF
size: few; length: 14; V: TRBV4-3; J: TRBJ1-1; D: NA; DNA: TGCGCCAGCAGCCTCTCCCACGTGGACACTGAAGCTTTCTTT; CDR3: CASSLSHVDTEAFF
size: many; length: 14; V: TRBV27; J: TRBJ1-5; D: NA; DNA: TGTGCCAGCAGCTTACTAGGGAGCAATCAGCCCCAGCATTTT; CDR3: CASSLLGSNQPQHF
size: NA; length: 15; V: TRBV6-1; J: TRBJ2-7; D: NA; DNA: TGTGCCAGCAGTACGAATGGACTCCCGCCCTACGAGCAGTACTTC; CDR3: CASSTNGLPPYEQYF
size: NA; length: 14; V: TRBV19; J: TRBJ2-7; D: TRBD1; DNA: TGTGCCAGTAGTTCGGGACAGGGGAGGAACGAGCAGTACTTC; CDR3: CASSSGQGRNEQYF
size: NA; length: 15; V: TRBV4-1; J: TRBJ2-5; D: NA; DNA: TGCGCCAGCAGCCAAGTGCAAGCGGACCAAGAGACCCAGTACTTC; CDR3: CASSQVQADQETQYF
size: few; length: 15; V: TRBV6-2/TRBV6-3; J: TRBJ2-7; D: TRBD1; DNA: TGTGCCAGCAGTTACCCCCGACAGGGGTCCTACGAGCAGTACTTC; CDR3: CASSYPRQGSYEQYF
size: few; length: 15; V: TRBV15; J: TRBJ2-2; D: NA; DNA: TGTGCCACCAGCAGATCCAGACTGAACACCGGGGAGCTGTTTTTT; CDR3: CATSRSRLNTGELFF
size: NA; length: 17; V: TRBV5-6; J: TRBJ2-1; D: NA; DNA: TGTGCCAGCAGCTCCGTTCCGAGGCCGACAAATGGGAATGAGCAGTTCTTC; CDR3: CASSSVPRPTNGNEQFF
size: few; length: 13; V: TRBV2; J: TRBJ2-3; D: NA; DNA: TGTGCCAGCAGTCCTGACAGCACAAATACGCAGTATTTT; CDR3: CASSPDSTNTQYF
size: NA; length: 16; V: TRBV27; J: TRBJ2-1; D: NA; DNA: TGTGCCAGCAGTCCCCCGTCACCTTCGGGGTACAATGAGCAGTTCTTC; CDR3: CASSPPSPSGYNEQFF
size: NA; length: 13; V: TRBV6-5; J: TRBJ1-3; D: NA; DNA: TGTGCCACGAAAAGTCCCGCAGGAAACACCATATATTTT; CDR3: CATKSPAGNTIYF
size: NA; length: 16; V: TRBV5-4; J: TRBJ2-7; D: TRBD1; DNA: TGTGCCAGCAGCCAATTAGACAGGGGCGATCTACGAGAGCAGTACTTC; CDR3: CASSQLDRGDLREQYF
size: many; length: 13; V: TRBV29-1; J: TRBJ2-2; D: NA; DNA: TGCAGCGTTGTACGGGAGTCAGGCGGGGAGCTGTTTTTT; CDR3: CSVVRESGGELFF
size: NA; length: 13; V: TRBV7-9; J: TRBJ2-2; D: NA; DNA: TGTGCCAGCAGCTCGGAAATCACCGGGGAGCTGTTTTTT; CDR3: CASSSEITGELFF
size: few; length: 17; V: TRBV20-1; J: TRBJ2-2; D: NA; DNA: TGCAGTGCTAGAGATAGTGTTCGGGCCAGGTACACCGGGGAGCTGTTTTTT; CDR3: CSARDSVRARYTGELFF
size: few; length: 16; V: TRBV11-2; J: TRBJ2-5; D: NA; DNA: TGTGCCAGCAGCTTAGGACAGGGAGGTGGCCGGGAGACCCAGTACTTC; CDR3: CASSLGQGGGRETQYF
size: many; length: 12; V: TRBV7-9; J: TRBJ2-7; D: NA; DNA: TGTGCCAGCAGCTCGACGTCCTTCGAGCAGTACTTC; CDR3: CASSSTSFEQYF
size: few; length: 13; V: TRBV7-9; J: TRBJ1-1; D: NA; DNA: TGTGCCAGCAGCCCCTGGATGAACACTGAAGCTTTCTTT; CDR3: CASSPWMNTEAFF